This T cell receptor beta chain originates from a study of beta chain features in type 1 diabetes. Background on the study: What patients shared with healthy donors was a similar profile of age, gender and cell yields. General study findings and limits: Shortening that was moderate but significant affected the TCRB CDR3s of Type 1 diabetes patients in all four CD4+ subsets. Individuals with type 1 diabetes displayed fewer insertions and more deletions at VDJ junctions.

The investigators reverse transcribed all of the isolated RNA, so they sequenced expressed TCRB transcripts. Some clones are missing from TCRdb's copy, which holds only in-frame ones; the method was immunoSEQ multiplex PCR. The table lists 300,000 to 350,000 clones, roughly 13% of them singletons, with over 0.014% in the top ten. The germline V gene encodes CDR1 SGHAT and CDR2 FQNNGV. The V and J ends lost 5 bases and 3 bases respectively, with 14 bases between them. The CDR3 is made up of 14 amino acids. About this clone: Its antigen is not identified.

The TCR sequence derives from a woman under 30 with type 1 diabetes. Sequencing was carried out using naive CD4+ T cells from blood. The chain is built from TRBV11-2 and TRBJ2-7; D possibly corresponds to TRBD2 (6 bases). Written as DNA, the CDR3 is TGTGCCAGCAGCCCCCTCCGGGAGCGCTACGAGCAGTACTTC. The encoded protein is CASSPLRERYEQYF.